The next 24 T cell receptor beta chains were all read from a single sample in a study of blood T cell repertoires in COVID-19. Libraries were prepared by immunoSEQ multiplex PCR; TCRdb keeps only in-frame clonotypes and omits some of them. The sample carries 110,000 to 150,000 clones, roughly three quarters recorded once. Sequenced sample: peripheral blood. These TCRs come from a man aged 50-59 years with active or convalescent COVID-19.

The rearrangement joins TRBV3-1 (or the pseudogene TRBV3-2) to TRBJ2-7; TRBD2 aligns across 7 bases. The CDR3 length is 17 residues. V was clipped by 1 base and J by 5 bases; unmatched bases: 14. Germline V gives CDR1 LGHDT, CDR2 YNNKEL (reference sequence). The CDR3 DNA is TGTGCCAGCAGCCAAGGCACGGGCGGGACTACTTCCGACGAGCAGTACTTC. This gives the protein CASSQGTGGTTSDEQYF.

This clone was observed a handful of times. The chain has TRBV5-4 and TRBJ1-2; 7 nucleotides match TRBD1. The CDR3 is made up of 12 amino acids. Trimming cost V 2 bases and J 8 bases; bases outside gene matches: 3. Germline-derived CDR1 and CDR2 are SGHNT and YYREEE (reference sequence). The CDR3: CASSLRDRGYTF. The DNA for the CDR3 is TGTGCCAGCAGCTTACGGGACAGAGGCTACACCTTC.

The chain couples TRBV5-1 to TRBJ1-1, with D possibly TRBD1 on 5 matching bases. There are 15 residues in the CDR3. From germline, CDR1 is SGHRS and CDR2 YFSETQ. Trimming removed 4 bases at V and 4 bases at J, with 17 bases between. The CDR3 DNA reads as TGCGCCAGCAGCCCTATGGGACTCCCTACCACTGAAGCTTTCTTT. Translating it yields CASSPMGLPTTEAFF.

DNA for the CDR3: TGTGCCACCAGTGACCCTCATAGGGACAGGGGGTTTGGCTACACCTTC. As protein: CATSDPHRDRGFGYTF. V gene TRBV24-1 combines with J gene TRBJ1-2, with 11 bases lining up with TRBD1. V trimming: 4 bases; J trimming: 7 bases; junction bases outside the gene matches: 10. Germline V gene data show CDR1 as KGHDR and CDR2 as SFDVKD. CDR3 length: 16 amino acids.

The chain has TRBV5-5 and TRBJ2-7, with 12 bases lining up with TRBD2. V was pared by 2 bases and J by 0 bases, with 6 bases of the junction left unmatched. The CDR3 extends over 17 amino acids. In germline, CDR1 is SGHKS, CDR2 YYEKEE (reference sequence). For the CDR3, the DNA is TGTGCCAGCAGCTTTGGGCTAGCGGGAGGGGGCTCCTACGAGCAGTACTTC. This translates into CASSFGLAGGGSYEQYF.

The V and J genes are TRBV6-5 and TRBJ2-1, with 10 bases aligning to TRBD2. The CDR3 is made up of 13 amino acids. Germline CDR1 MNHEY, CDR2 SVGAGI. After removal of 7 bases from V and 3 bases from J, the junction contained 0 bases not matched to a gene. The CDR3 DNA reads TGTGCCAGCACTAGCGGGAGCTACAATGAGCAGTTCTTC. This encodes CASTSGSYNEQFF.

Only one count was recorded for this clone. The chain employs TRBV28 and TRBJ1-6, with 10 bases fitting TRBD1. V lost 7 bases to trimming and J lost 7 bases; unmatched junction nucleotides: 4. The CDR3 has 14 residues. Germline-derived CDR1 and CDR2 are MDHEN and SYDVKM. CDR3 coding DNA: TGTGCCAGCACCCCGGACAGGGGGAATTCACCCCTCCACTTT. It codes for CASTPDRGNSPLHF.

V and J are TRBV7-3 and TRBJ1-1; 10 positions agree with TRBD1. Looked up from germline, CDR1 is SGHTA and CDR2 is FQGTGA. The J segment lost 4 bases and the V segment lost 5 bases, leaving 4 bases of the junction unmatched. The CDR3 extends over 14 amino acids. The CDR3 region is CASSPGTGATEAFF. In DNA, the CDR3 is TGTGCCAGCAGCCCGGGGACAGGGGCCACTGAAGCTTTCTTT. The whole variable domain, filled in from reference TRBV7-3 and TRBJ1-1, reads GAGVSQTPSNKVTEKGKYVELRCDPISGHTALYWYRQSLGQGPEFLIYFQGTGAADDSGLPNDRFFAVRPEGSVSTLKIQRTERGDSAVYLCASSPGTGATEAFFGQGTRLTVV.

This clone was seen only once. The chain couples TRBV10-3 to TRBJ2-5; 7 bases are a match to TRBD1. Germline trimming cut 8 bases from V and 1 base from J; bases unmatched to any gene: 4. Looked up from germline, CDR1 is ENHRY and CDR2 is SYGVKD. The CDR3 is 13 amino acids. CDR3 region: CAIGWTGQETQYF. The CDR3 region has the DNA TGTGCCATCGGATGGACAGGCCAAGAGACCCAGTACTTC.

A few counts support this clone. This rearrangement joins TRBV5-1 to TRBJ1-1; D is possibly TRBD1 (5 bases). The CDR3 spans 16 residues. In germline, CDR1 is SGHRS, CDR2 YFSETQ. Trimming took 3 bases from V and 3 from J, leaving 18 bases between them. The CDR3 nucleotides are TGCGCCAGCAGCTCCCGGGACGCCCGGAGGGACACTGAAGCTTTCTTT. This gives the protein CASSSRDARRDTEAFF.

This clone turned up a few times. V is TRBV28 and J is TRBJ1-5; TRBD1 is a possible D gene (6 bases). V was pared by 2 bases and J by 5 bases, with 16 bases between. The CDR3 runs 16 residues. The germline gives CDR1 MDHEN, CDR2 SYDVKM. Written as DNA, the CDR3 is TGTGCCAGCAGTTTAATCCCCCGGGACACATATCAGCCCCAGCATTTT. Protein product: CASSLIPRDTYQPQHF.

This chain joins TRBV7-9 and TRBJ2-1, with D possibly matching TRBD2 (6 bases). This CDR3 is 14 amino acids long. V dropped 2 bases and J dropped 5 bases, with 10 bases sitting between them. In germline, CDR1 is SEHNR, CDR2 FQNEAQ (reference sequence). As DNA, the CDR3 is TGTGCCAGCAGCTTAAGCGGGCGCAACAATGAGCAGTTCTTC. Protein product: CASSLSGRNNEQFF. Based on the CDR3 plus reference TRBV7-9 and TRBJ2-1, the full variable domain is DTGVSQNPRHKITKRGQNVTFRCDPISEHNRLYWYRQTLGQGPEFLTYFQNEAQLEKSRLLSDRFSAERPKGSFSTLEIQRTEQGDSAMYLCASSLSGRNNEQFFGPGTRLTVL.

The chain links TRBV6-4 to TRBJ2-3; D is perhaps TRBD2 (6 bases). Per the germline V gene, CDR1 is MRHNA and CDR2 is SNTAGT. V shed 3 bases and J shed 5 bases, with 12 bases lying between them. This CDR3 is 14 amino acids long. CDR3 in amino acids: CASSELASGDTQYF. In nucleotides, the CDR3 is TGTGCCAGCAGTGAGCTAGCGTCGGGAGATACGCAGTATTTT.

The chain joins TRBV7-2 to TRBJ1-1; TRBD1 is a possible D gene (5 bases). The CDR3 is 14 residues long. Germline assignment: CDR1 SGHTA and CDR2 FQGNSA. Trimming pared 3 bases from V and 4 bases from J, leaving 12 bases between. The CDR3 here is CASSFWQGGTEAFF. CDR3 DNA sequence: TGTGCCAGCAGCTTTTGGCAGGGTGGCACTGAAGCTTTCTTT.

The V call is TRBV3-1 (or the pseudogene TRBV3-2), the J call TRBJ2-1; the D is unclear. Germline CDR1 is LGHDT and CDR2 is YNNKEL (reference sequence). The germline V and J ends were trimmed by 4 bases and 15 bases, with 16 bases remaining between them. The CDR3 has 12 amino acids. The CDR3 region is CASSLGSLTAFF. For the CDR3, the DNA is TGTGCCAGCAGCCTCGGGTCCCTCACTGCGTTCTTC.

V gene TRBV10-3 combines with J gene TRBJ1-4; TRBD1 might be the D (5 bases). Germline V CDR1 and CDR2: ENHRY, SYGVKD. V dropped 3 bases and J dropped 8 bases, with 19 bases sitting between them. The CDR3 consists of 16 residues. CDR3 coding DNA: TGTGCCATCAGTGACGCAGGGAAGGAGGGAGAAGAAAAACTGTTTTTT. It codes for CAISDAGKEGEEKLFF.

The chain combines TRBV24-1 with TRBJ1-2; D unresolved. Germline CDR1 is KGHDR and CDR2 is SFDVKD. The CDR3 loop spans 13 amino acids. The germline V and J ends were trimmed by 5 bases and 4 bases, with 10 bases remaining between them. For the CDR3, the DNA is TGTGCCACCAGTGTCGGGTCTACCTATGGCTACACCTTC. Amino acid sequence: CATSVGSTYGYTF.

The chain carries TRBV28 and TRBJ2-5; 9 bases line up with TRBD2. Unmatched junction bases numbered 9, after V lost 8 bases and J lost 5 bases. CDR3 length: 14 amino acids. Germline V gene lookup returns CDR1 MDHEN and CDR2 SYDVKM. CDR3 region: CASAAGGRSETQYF. As DNA, the CDR3 is TGTGCCAGCGCGGCGGGAGGGAGGTCCGAGACCCAGTACTTC.

This clone was recorded once. The rearrangement uses TRBV29-1 and TRBJ2-5; 10 bases fit TRBD2. The CDR3 consists of 14 residues. The junction had 3 bases not matched to a gene; V was cut back by 2 bases and J by 3 bases. Germline CDR1 is SQVTM and CDR2 is ANQGSEA. The CDR3 DNA is TGCAGCGTTGAACTAGCGGGAGTGGAAGAGACCCAGTACTTC. It codes for CSVELAGVEETQYF.

V gene TRBV19 combines with J gene TRBJ2-5; the match to TRBD2 covers 16 bases. Germline CDR1 and CDR2: LNHDA and SQIVND (reference sequence). The CDR3 runs to 17 residues. Germline trimming cut 9 bases from V and 5 bases from J; bases unmatched to any gene: 12. The CDR3, as DNA: TGTGCCAGCCGACGGGGGGGACTAGCGGGAGGGCCGGAGACCCAGTACTTC. This sequence encodes CASRRGGLAGGPETQYF.

This clone showed up just a few times. This chain connects TRBV15 to TRBJ1-2; maybe TRBD1 (6 bases). V was cut by 0 bases and J by 11 bases, with 25 bases left in between. CDR3 size: 17 residues. CDR1 is LNHNV and CDR2 is YYDKDF in the germline V gene (reference sequence). CDR3 region: CATSRDRGAAGSRRYTF. DNA for the CDR3: TGTGCCACCAGCAGAGATCGGGGGGCGGCAGGCTCTAGGAGGTACACCTTC.

Only one count was recorded for this clone. The chain joins TRBV2 to TRBJ1-2, with 8 bases fitting TRBD1. The CDR3 totals 15 residues. CDR1 is SNHLY and CDR2 is FYNNEI in the germline V gene. V lost 8 bases to trimming and J lost 6 bases; unmatched junction nucleotides: 14. CDR3 sequence: CASGSLGRGPDGYTF. DNA for the CDR3: TGTGCCAGCGGGTCGCTCGGCAGGGGGCCGGATGGCTACACCTTC.

This clone turned up a few times. The chain has TRBV29-1 and TRBJ1-1, with TRBD1 as a possible D gene (5 bases). The germline V and J ends were trimmed by 0 bases and 1 base, with 9 bases remaining between them. CDR1 and CDR2 (germline): SQVTM, ANQGSEA. The CDR3 is 14 residues long. The CDR3 DNA reads TGCAGCGTTGAAGATAACAGGAGGAACACTGAAGCTTTCTTT. Amino acid sequence: CSVEDNRRNTEAFF.

The J gene is TRBJ1-5, the V gene TRBV28; no definite D call. V was cut by 6 bases and J by 3 bases, with 12 bases left in between. CDR1 MDHEN and CDR2 SYDVKM come from the germline V gene. The CDR3 sequence is 14 residues long. The DNA for the CDR3 is TGTGCCAGCAGCAGGATCTCCCCCAATCAGCCCCAGCATTTT. This translates into CASSRISPNQPQHF.